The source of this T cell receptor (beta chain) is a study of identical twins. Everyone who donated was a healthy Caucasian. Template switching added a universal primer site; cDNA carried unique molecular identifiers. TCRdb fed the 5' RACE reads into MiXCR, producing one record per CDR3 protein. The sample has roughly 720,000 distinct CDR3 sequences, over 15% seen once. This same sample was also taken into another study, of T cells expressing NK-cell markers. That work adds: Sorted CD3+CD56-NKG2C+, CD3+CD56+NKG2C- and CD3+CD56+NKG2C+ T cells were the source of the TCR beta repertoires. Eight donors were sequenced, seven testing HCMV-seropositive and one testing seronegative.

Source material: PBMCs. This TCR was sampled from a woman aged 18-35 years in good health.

The CDR3 DNA reads TGCGCCAGCAGCGAGGTAGGGGGCCCCTACGAGCAGTACTTC. It codes for CASSEVGGPYEQYF. This rearrangement joins TRBV5-1 to TRBJ2-7; 7 bases map to TRBD1. There are 14 residues in the CDR3. CDR1 SGHRS and CDR2 YFSETQ come from the germline V gene. Germline trimming cut 4 bases from V and 2 bases from J; bases unmatched to any gene: 6.